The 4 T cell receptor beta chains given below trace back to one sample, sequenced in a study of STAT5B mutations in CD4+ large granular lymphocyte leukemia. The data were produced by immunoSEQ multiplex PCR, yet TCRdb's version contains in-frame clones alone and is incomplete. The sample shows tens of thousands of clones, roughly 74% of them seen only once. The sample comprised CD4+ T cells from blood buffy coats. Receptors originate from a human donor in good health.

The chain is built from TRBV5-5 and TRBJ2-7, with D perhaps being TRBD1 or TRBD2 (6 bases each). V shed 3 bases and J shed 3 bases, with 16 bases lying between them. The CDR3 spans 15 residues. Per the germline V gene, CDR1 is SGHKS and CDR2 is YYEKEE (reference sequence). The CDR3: CASSYRSGGGYEQYF. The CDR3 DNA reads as TGTGCCAGCAGCTACCGAAGTGGAGGGGGCTACGAGCAGTACTTC.

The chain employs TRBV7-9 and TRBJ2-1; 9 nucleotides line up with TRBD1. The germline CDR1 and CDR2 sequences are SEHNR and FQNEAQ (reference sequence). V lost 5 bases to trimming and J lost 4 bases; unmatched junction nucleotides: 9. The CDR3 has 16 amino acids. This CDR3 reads CASSRWTGEKYNEQFF. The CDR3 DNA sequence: TGTGCCAGCAGCCGTTGGACAGGGGAGAAATACAATGAGCAGTTCTTC.

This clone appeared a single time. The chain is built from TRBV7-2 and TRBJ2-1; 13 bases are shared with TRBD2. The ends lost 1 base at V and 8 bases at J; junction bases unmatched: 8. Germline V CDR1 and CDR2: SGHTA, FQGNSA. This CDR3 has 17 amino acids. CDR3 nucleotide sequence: TGTGCCAGCAGCTTAGTCTTTGGGACTAGCGGGGATTATGAGCAGTTCTTC. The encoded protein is CASSLVFGTSGDYEQFF.

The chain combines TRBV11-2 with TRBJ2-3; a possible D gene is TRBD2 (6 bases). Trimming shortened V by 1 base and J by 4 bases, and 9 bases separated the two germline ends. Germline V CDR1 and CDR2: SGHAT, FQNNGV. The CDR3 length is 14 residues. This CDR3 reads CASSLGGRPDTQYF. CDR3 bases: TGTGCCAGCAGCTTAGGAGGGAGGCCAGATACGCAGTATTTT.